This T cell receptor beta chain was recovered during a study of cytomegalovirus exposure and HLA in healthy donors. General observations from the study: In a later analysis, CMV-associated beta chains were mostly HLA-associated, it appeared. In an earlier analysis, productive rearrangement rates for most beta V segments clustered near 87% or 30%.

Trimming pared 8 bases from V and 2 bases from J, leaving 18 bases between. CDR1 and CDR2 (germline): GTSNPN, SVGIG (reference sequence). The CDR3 loop spans 14 amino acids. PCR used 60 Vbeta primers and 13 Jbeta primers. The assay was immunoSEQ multiplex PCR, and TCRdb's table has in-frame clones only and misses some. Listed are approximately 110,000 clones; roughly 0.94% falls within the top ten. With regard to this clone: Its specificity is unknown.

This TCR came from a man younger than 30 in good health and CMV-seronegative. The chain is built from TRBV30 and TRBJ1-2; D is perhaps TRBD1 (5 bases). Sequenced: PBMCs. CDR3 bases: TGTGCCGGGTTCGGCCCGACAGCGAACTATGGCTACACCTTC. It encodes CAGFGPTANYGYTF.